Sequencing of this T cell receptor beta chain was carried out in a study of T cells after yellow fever vaccination. Study as a whole: The SMART-Seq v4 Ultra Low Input method served to prepare the low-cell-number fractions.

TCR cDNA, made by 5'RACE template switching, carried an added universal primer site and UMIs. A single record per CDR3 protein comes from TCRdb applying MiXCR to the 5' RACE reads. The profile shows 300,000 to 350,000 distinct CDR3 sequences, over 3.5% of them singletons. This clonotype was seen repeatedly, ten times or more. The target antigen is unknown. This CDR3 contains 13 residues. Germline V gene lookup returns CDR1 MDHEN and CDR2 SYDVKM. V was clipped by 4 bases and J by 2 bases, with 9 bases between them. Study outcomes and limitations: Contamination of FACS-sorted repertoires by abundant clonotypes from the bulk population could occur. Subsequent booster samples again held most clones from primary vaccination (96% CD4, about 90% CD8).

V usage is TRBV28 and J usage is TRBJ2-7; the D is unclear. This clonotype originated in a man between 18 and 29 years old who received the YFV17D yellow fever vaccine. The sample was PBMCs, taken 15 days after the yellow fever booster vaccination. The CDR3 is CASSSGLTYEQYV. CDR3 in DNA: TGTGCCAGCAGTTCCGGATTGACCTACGAGCAGTACGTC.